Listed below are T cell receptor beta chains from one sample, sequenced in a study of beta chain features in type 1 diabetes. Some clones are missing from TCRdb's copy, which holds only in-frame ones; the method was immunoSEQ multiplex PCR. The data hold under 250,000 clones, with over 11% observed a single time. Sequencing input: naive CD4+ T cells from blood. The receptors were sampled from a man aged 25-45 years with type 1 diabetes. Both conserved end residues are part of each CDR3. The D gene is left open where the match is weak. The size entry is marked missing in some rows and otherwise reads once, few, many or a size class.

D gene,J gene,V gene,clone size,CDR3 DNA,CDR3 protein
TRBD1,TRBJ2-3,TRBV29-1,few,TGCAGCGCCTCCGGGACAGGGTTTGTAGATACGCAGTATTTT,CSASGTGFVDTQYF
NA,TRBJ1-2,TRBV7-2,NA,TGTGCCAGCAGCTGGAACACAGGCACGCGGTATGGCTACACCTTC,CASSWNTGTRYGYTF
TRBD1,TRBJ1-4,TRBV15,NA,TGTGCCACCAGCAGAGACCGGGACAGAAGTGAAAAACTGTTTTTT,CATSRDRDRSEKLFF
NA,TRBJ1-3,TRBV29-1,few,TGCAGCTGGACAGACTCTGGAAACACCATATATTTT,CSWTDSGNTIYF
NA,TRBJ2-7,TRBV21-1,NA,TGTGCCAGCAGCAAAGCGCGCGAGCAGTACTTC,CASSKAREQYF
TRBD1,TRBJ1-4,TRBV7-9,few,TGTGCCAGCAGCTTCGGACAGGGTCGGAATGAAAAACTGTTTTTT,CASSFGQGRNEKLFF
NA,TRBJ1-2,TRBV4-1,NA,TGCGCCAGCAGCCAGACCGACGGGAACTCTAACTATGGCTACACCTTC,CASSQTDGNSNYGYTF
NA,TRBJ1-2,TRBV18,NA,TGTGCCAGCTCACCACCGGGCCCAAGGGGCTATGGCTACACCTTC,CASSPPGPRGYGYTF
TRBD2,TRBJ2-3,TRBV25-1,few,TGTGCCAGCAGTGAAAATAGCGGGAGAACAGATACGCAGTATTTT,CASSENSGRTDTQYF
NA,TRBJ1-1,TRBV5-4,once,TGTGCCAGCAGCAAAGGACCGACAGTCATCACTGAAGCTTTCTTT,CASSKGPTVITEAFF